This is a list of T cell receptor beta chains from one sample in a study of blood T cell repertoires in COVID-19. Libraries were prepared by immunoSEQ multiplex PCR; TCRdb keeps only in-frame clonotypes and omits some of them. The sample holds over 35,000 clones, nearly 70% seen once. What was sequenced was peripheral blood. These TCRs come from an older man with acute or convalescent COVID-19. Each CDR3 is given with its conserved first and last residue. The order of the fields is V gene, J gene, D gene, clone size, CDR3 DNA, CDR3 protein. D genes are given only for firm matches. Not every row has a clone size; where given, it reads once, few, many or a size class.

V gene: TRBV5-8; J gene: TRBJ1-4; D gene: .; clone size: .; CDR3 DNA: TGTGCCAGCAGCTTGGAGGAAACCGGAGATGAAAAACTGTTTTTT; CDR3 protein: CASSLEETGDEKLFF
V gene: TRBV5-1; J gene: TRBJ1-1; D gene: .; clone size: .; CDR3 DNA: TGCGCCAGCAGCTTGGTGCCAGGGTGGGGCACTGAAGCTTTCTTT; CDR3 protein: CASSLVPGWGTEAFF
V gene: TRBV7-8; J gene: TRBJ2-1; D gene: .; clone size: .; CDR3 DNA: TGTGCCAGCAGCTTAGACAGCAGCTCCTACAATGAGCAGTTCTTC; CDR3 protein: CASSLDSSSYNEQFF
V gene: TRBV6-5; J gene: TRBJ1-1; D gene: TRBD1; clone size: .; CDR3 DNA: TGTGCCAGCATTCCCCGGGACAGGGGTTCATTTCTGGCTTTCTTT; CDR3 protein: CASIPRDRGSFLAFF
V gene: TRBV5-1; J gene: TRBJ1-2; D gene: TRBD1; clone size: .; CDR3 DNA: TGCGCCAGCAGCGCGCTGACAGGGGGCGCCAACTATGGCTACACCTTC; CDR3 protein: CASSALTGGANYGYTF
V gene: TRBV7-9; J gene: TRBJ1-4; D gene: .; clone size: .; CDR3 DNA: TGTGCCAGCAGCTCCCTCGCGATCAGGGCAACTAATGAAAAACTGTTTTTT; CDR3 protein: CASSSLAIRATNEKLFF
V gene: TRBV19; J gene: TRBJ1-1; D gene: .; clone size: .; CDR3 DNA: TGTGCCAGTAGTCGAATACAGTTGAACACTGAAGCTTTCTTT; CDR3 protein: CASSRIQLNTEAFF
V gene: TRBV7-6; J gene: TRBJ2-7; D gene: .; clone size: .; CDR3 DNA: TGTGCCAGCAGCCCGCGGACTTTCAACTCCTTAGACGAGCAGTACTTC; CDR3 protein: CASSPRTFNSLDEQYF
V gene: TRBV29-1; J gene: TRBJ1-1; D gene: TRBD1; clone size: few; CDR3 DNA: TGCAGCGCCGAACAGGGGCGAGACACTGAAGCTTTCTTT; CDR3 protein: CSAEQGRDTEAFF
V gene: TRBV11-3; J gene: TRBJ2-3; D gene: TRBD2; clone size: .; CDR3 DNA: TGTGCCAGCAGCTTAAATGCAAGGCTAGCGGCGAACACAGATACGCAGTATTTT; CDR3 protein: CASSLNARLAANTDTQYF
V gene: TRBV7-9; J gene: TRBJ2-7; D gene: .; clone size: .; CDR3 DNA: TGTGCCAGCAGCTTAGACCTGGGCAGGTCGATGATGGAGCAGTACTTC; CDR3 protein: CASSLDLGRSMMEQYF
V gene: TRBV4-1; J gene: TRBJ1-2; D gene: .; clone size: .; CDR3 DNA: TGCGCCAGCAGCCAAGTGGGTTTTTCGACAAGTAACTATGGCTACACCTTC; CDR3 protein: CASSQVGFSTSNYGYTF